A single sample gave rise to the 18 T cell receptor beta chains below, sequenced in a study of shared clonotypes between healthy human individuals. Generated by immunoSEQ multiplex PCR, the TCRdb table keeps only in-frame clones and is missing some. The sample records about 2.4 million clones, roughly 93% being singletons. Sequencing input: naive CD4+ T cells from PBMCs. Noted subset: CD45RA+ positively selected. The source is a man aged 18 to 35 in good health. Some clones in this sample may be carry-over from other donors' samples.

The rearrangement joins TRBV7-7 to TRBJ2-1, with TRBD2 matching over 11 bases. The CDR3 spans 15 residues. The germline CDR1 and CDR2 sequences are SSHAT and FNYEAQ (reference sequence). Losses at the gene ends were 5 bases for V and 0 bases for J; bases not matched to a gene: 0. The CDR3 loop is CASSTSGSSYNEQFF. The DNA of the CDR3 is TGTGCCAGCAGCACTAGCGGGAGCTCCTACAATGAGCAGTTCTTC. The variable domain in full, completed from reference TRBV7-7 and TRBJ2-1, reads GAGVSQSPRYKVTKRGQDVTLRCDPISSHATLYWYQQALGQGPEFLTYFNYEAQPDKSGLPSDRFSAERPEGSISTLTIQRTEQRDSAMYRCASSTSGSSYNEQFFGPGTRLTVL.

On this clone: In the same sample, other DNA sequences code for this CDR3. J is TRBJ2-2 and V is TRBV9; tentative D call: TRBD2 (6 bases). V lost 0 bases and J 1 base, leaving 7 bases between the germline ends. The CDR3 sequence is 15 residues long. The V gene's germline CDR1 is SGDLS and CDR2 YYNGEE. The CDR3 nucleotides read TGTGCCAGCAGCGTAGACGGGGGGAACACCGGGGAGCTGTTTTTT. Translated, it gives CASSVDGGNTGELFF.

The table lists this clone with a count of one. The V call is TRBV7-6, the J call TRBJ2-3, with TRBD2 identical over 10 bases. CDR1 SGHVS and CDR2 FNYEAQ come from the germline V gene. This CDR3 is 16 amino acids long. J gave up 6 bases and V 0 bases, and 6 bases lay outside the gene matches. The CDR3 region has the DNA TGTGCCAGCAGCTTAGCACTAGCGGGATATGCGGATACGCAGTATTTT. Protein product: CASSLALAGYADTQYF.

Worth noting for this clone: Within the sample, other DNA sequences also encode this same CDR3. This chain connects TRBV28 to TRBJ2-2; tentatively, D is TRBD1 (6 bases). The CDR3 has 15 residues. CDR1 is MDHEN, CDR2 SYDVKM, per germline. Trimming took 3 bases from V and 1 from J, leaving 9 bases between them. In DNA form, the CDR3 reads TGTGCCAGCAGTTTGGGGACATTGAACACCGGGGAGCTGTTTTTT. It specifies CASSLGTLNTGELFF.

V is TRBV6-6 and J is TRBJ1-5, with 7 bases that match TRBD1. Losses at the gene ends were 7 bases for V and 2 bases for J; bases not matched to a gene: 5. Germline values: CDR1 MNHNY, CDR2 SVGAGI (reference sequence). CDR3 size: 14 residues. CDR3 nucleotide sequence: TGTGCCAGCACCATAGGACAGGGCAATCAGCCCCAGCATTTT. Translation: CASTIGQGNQPQHF.

This rearrangement joins TRBV7-9 to TRBJ2-1; 10 bases align to TRBD2. V dropped 3 bases and J dropped 6; count of bases not matched to a gene: 2. Germline V gene lookup returns CDR1 SEHNR and CDR2 FQNEAQ (reference sequence). This CDR3 has 14 amino acids. CDR3 in amino acids: CASSFSGGSNEQFF. The CDR3 bases are TGTGCCAGCAGCTTTAGCGGGGGGAGCAATGAGCAGTTCTTC.

The chain joins TRBV27 to TRBJ2-4; 7 bases are a match to TRBD1. J lost 2 bases, V lost 5 bases, and 9 bases had no gene match. Germline V gene lookup returns CDR1 MNHEY and CDR2 SMNVEV (reference sequence). This CDR3 contains 16 residues. The CDR3 loop reads CASSRQGERSKNIQYF. The DNA for the CDR3 is TGTGCCAGCAGTCGCCAGGGGGAGAGGTCCAAAAACATTCAGTACTTC.

The chain couples TRBV5-8 to TRBJ2-1, with TRBD2 as a possible D gene (5 bases). V was trimmed by 4 bases and J by 0 bases, leaving 11 bases between them. Per germline, CDR1 SGHTS and CDR2 YDEGEE. The CDR3 extends over 15 amino acids. CDR3 bases: TGTGCCAGCAGCCGCACTAGTCACTCCTACAATGAGCAGTTCTTC. Translation: CASSRTSHSYNEQFF.

The V gene is TRBV19, the J gene TRBJ2-1, with 11 positions matching TRBD2. CDR3 length: 18 residues. Trimming cost V 0 bases and J 4 bases; bases outside gene matches: 8. The germline gives CDR1 LNHDA, CDR2 SQIVND (reference sequence). Here the CDR3 reads CASSIDPHLAGGYNEQFF. The CDR3 nucleotides read TGTGCCAGTAGTATAGACCCCCACCTAGCGGGAGGATACAATGAGCAGTTCTTC. The full variable domain, completed using reference TRBV19 and TRBJ2-1, is DGGITQSPKYLFRKEGQNVTLSCEQNLNHDAMYWYRQDPGQGLRLIYYSQIVNDFQKGDIAEGYSVSREKKESFPLTVTSAQKNPTAFYLCASSIDPHLAGGYNEQFFGPGTRLTVL.

This clone is a singleton in its sample. The gene calls are TRBV5-4 and TRBJ2-2; 13 nucleotides agree with TRBD2. This CDR3 is built from 16 residues. Trimming cost V 4 bases and J 5 bases; bases outside gene matches: 5. Germline V CDR1 and CDR2: SGHNT, YYREEE (reference sequence). CDR3 nucleotides: TGTGCCAGCAGCATACGACTAGCGGGAGGTACCGGGGAGCTGTTTTTT. Translation gives CASSIRLAGGTGELFF.

This chain joins TRBV5-1 and TRBJ2-3; 9 bases line up with TRBD2. CDR3 length equals 14 residues. Losses at the gene ends were 7 bases for V and 3 bases for J; bases not matched to a gene: 6. Germline CDR1 reads SGHRS; CDR2 reads YFSETQ. The CDR3 DNA follows: TGCGCCAGCGGCATTAGCGGGAGTACAGATACGCAGTATTTT. Encoded protein: CASGISGSTDTQYF.

This clone showed up just a few times. The genes are TRBV2 and TRBJ1-4, with 8 bases aligning to TRBD1. CDR1 is SNHLY and CDR2 is FYNNEI in the germline V gene. The CDR3 is 14 amino acids. The ends lost 7 bases at V and 3 bases at J; junction bases unmatched: 4. The CDR3 sequence is CASTDRGSNEKLFF. In DNA form, the CDR3 reads TGTGCCAGCACCGACAGGGGATCTAATGAAAAACTGTTTTTT.

J is TRBJ1-5 and V is TRBV6-1, with TRBD1 as a possible D gene (5 bases). From germline, CDR1 is MNHNS and CDR2 SASEGT. The CDR3 contains 14 residues. The ends were cut back, 7 bases at V and 3 bases at J, with 13 bases in the middle. The CDR3 DNA is TGTGCCAGCATACTCGGGGCCGCCAATCAGCCCCAGCATTTT. This translates into CASILGAANQPQHF.

The CDR3: CASSAPNREEGQYF. CDR3 DNA: TGTGCCAGCAGCGCCCCAAACAGGGAAGAGGGGCAGTACTTC. V usage is TRBV5-4 and J usage is TRBJ2-7; TRBD1 might be the D (6 bases). Germline lookup yields CDR1 SGHNT and CDR2 YYREEE (reference sequence). Trimming shortened V by 4 bases and J by 9 bases, and 20 bases separated the two germline ends. The CDR3 is made up of 14 amino acids.

The count of this clone is one. V usage is TRBV18 and J usage is TRBJ1-4; 8 positions match TRBD1. V was pared by 0 bases and J by 8 bases, with 5 bases of the junction left unmatched. CDR3 length equals 15 residues. Per the germline V gene, CDR1 is KGHSH and CDR2 is LQKENI. DNA for the CDR3: TGTGCCAGCTCACCACCGGGACAGGTGGGGGAAAAACTGTTTTTT. As protein: CASSPPGQVGEKLFF.

The J gene is TRBJ1-5, the V gene TRBV27, with D hard to call. Germline V gives CDR1 MNHEY, CDR2 SMNVEV (reference sequence). The CDR3 extends over 15 amino acids. Trimming took 5 bases from V and 0 from J, leaving 11 bases between them. This CDR3 is CASSARPDSNQPQHF. CDR3 DNA: TGTGCCAGCAGTGCGAGGCCGGATAGCAATCAGCCCCAGCATTTT.

The chain carries TRBV28 and TRBJ1-5, with D unclear. Trimming removed 5 bases from V and 6 bases from J, with 20 bases in between. Germline V CDR1 and CDR2: MDHEN, SYDVKM. The CDR3 totals 16 residues. The CDR3 DNA follows: TGTGCCAGCAGTCCGTTCGCCGGAGGCCCCAGTCAGCCCCAGCATTTT. Its protein is CASSPFAGGPSQPQHF.

V is TRBV28 and J is TRBJ2-7; TRBD1 matches 8 bases. Germline CDR1 MDHEN, CDR2 SYDVKM. J was trimmed by 3 bases and V by 4 bases; bases with no gene match: 8. This CDR3 contains 15 residues. CDR3 in DNA: TGTGCCAGCAGTTCAGGGGGCTCCCAGATCTACGAGCAGTACTTC. This codes for CASSSGGSQIYEQYF. Full variable domain (outside the CDR3, taken from reference TRBV28 and TRBJ2-7): DVKVTQSSRYLVKRTGEKVFLECVQDMDHENMFWYRQDPGLGLRLIYFSYDVKMKEKGDIPEGYSVSREKKERFSLILESASTNQTSMYLCASSSGGSQIYEQYFGPGTRLTVT.